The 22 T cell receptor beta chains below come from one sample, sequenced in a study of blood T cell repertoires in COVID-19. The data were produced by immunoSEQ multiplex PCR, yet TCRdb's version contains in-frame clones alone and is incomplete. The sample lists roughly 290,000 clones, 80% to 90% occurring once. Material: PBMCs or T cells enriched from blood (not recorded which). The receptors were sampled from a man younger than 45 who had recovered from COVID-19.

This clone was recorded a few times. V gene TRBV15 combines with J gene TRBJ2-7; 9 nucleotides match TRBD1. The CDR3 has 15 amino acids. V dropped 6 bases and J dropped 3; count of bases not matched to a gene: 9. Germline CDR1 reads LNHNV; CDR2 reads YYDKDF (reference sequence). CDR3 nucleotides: TGTGCCACCAGTCCTCCGGGACAGGGATACTACGAGCAGTACTTC. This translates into CATSPPGQGYYEQYF.

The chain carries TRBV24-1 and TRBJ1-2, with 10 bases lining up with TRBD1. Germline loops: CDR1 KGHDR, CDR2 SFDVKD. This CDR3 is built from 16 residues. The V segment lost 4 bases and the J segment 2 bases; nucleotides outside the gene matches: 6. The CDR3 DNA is TGTGCCACCAGTGACACGACAGGGGGCAAGAACTATGGCTACACCTTC. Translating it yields CATSDTTGGKNYGYTF.

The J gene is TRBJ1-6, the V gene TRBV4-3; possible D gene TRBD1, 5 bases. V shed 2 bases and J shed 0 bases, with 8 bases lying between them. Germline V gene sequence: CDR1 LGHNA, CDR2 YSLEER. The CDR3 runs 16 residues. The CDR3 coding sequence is TGCGCCAGCAGCCAAAGACAGTTCTCCTATAATTCACCCCTCCACTTT. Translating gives CASSQRQFSYNSPLHF.

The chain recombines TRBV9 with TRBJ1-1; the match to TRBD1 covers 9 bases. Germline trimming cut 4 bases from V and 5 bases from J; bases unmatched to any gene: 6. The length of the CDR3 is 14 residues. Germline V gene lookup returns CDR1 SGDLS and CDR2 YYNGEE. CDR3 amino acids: CASSRGQGATEAFF. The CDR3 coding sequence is TGTGCCAGCAGCCGGGGACAGGGAGCTACTGAAGCTTTCTTT.

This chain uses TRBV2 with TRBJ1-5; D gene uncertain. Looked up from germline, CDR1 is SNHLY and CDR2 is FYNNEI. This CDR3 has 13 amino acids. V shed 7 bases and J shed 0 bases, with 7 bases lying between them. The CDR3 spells CASKQDSNQPQHF. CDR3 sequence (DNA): TGTGCCAGCAAGCAGGATAGCAATCAGCCCCAGCATTTT.

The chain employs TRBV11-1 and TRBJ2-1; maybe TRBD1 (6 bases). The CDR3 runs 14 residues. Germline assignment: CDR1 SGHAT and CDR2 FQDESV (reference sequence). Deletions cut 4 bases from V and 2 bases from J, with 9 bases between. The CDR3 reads CASSYRDTYNEQFF. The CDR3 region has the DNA TGTGCCAGCAGCTATCGGGACACCTACAATGAGCAGTTCTTC.

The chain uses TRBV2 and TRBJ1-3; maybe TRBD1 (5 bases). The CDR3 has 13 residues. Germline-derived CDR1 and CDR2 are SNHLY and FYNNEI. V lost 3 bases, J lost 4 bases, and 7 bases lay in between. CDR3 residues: CASSEGPGNTIYF. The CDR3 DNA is TGTGCCAGCAGTGAGGGGCCAGGAAACACCATATATTTT.

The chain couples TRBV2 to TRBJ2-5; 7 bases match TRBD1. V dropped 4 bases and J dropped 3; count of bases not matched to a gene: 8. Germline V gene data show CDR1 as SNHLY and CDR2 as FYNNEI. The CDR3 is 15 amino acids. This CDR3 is CASSAWRQGKETQYF. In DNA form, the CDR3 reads TGTGCCAGCAGTGCTTGGCGACAGGGAAAAGAGACCCAGTACTTC.

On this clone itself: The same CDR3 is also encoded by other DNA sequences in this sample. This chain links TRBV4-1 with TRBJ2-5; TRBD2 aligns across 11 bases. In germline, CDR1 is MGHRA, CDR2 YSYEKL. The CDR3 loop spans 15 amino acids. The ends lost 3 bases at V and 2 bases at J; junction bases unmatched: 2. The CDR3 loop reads CASSQLAGGQETQYF. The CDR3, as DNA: TGCGCCAGCAGCCAGTTAGCGGGGGGGCAAGAGACCCAGTACTTC.

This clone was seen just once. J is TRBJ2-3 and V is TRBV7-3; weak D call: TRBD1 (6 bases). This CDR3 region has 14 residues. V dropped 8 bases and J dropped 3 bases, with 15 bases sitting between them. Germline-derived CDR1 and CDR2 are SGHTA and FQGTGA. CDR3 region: CASASGVGTDTQYF. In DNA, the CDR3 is TGTGCCAGCGCCTCAGGGGTGGGAACAGATACGCAGTATTTT. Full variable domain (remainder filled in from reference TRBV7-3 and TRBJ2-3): GAGVSQTPSNKVTEKGKYVELRCDPISGHTALYWYRQSLGQGPEFLIYFQGTGAADDSGLPNDRFFAVRPEGSVSTLKIQRTERGDSAVYLCASASGVGTDTQYFGPGTRLTVL.

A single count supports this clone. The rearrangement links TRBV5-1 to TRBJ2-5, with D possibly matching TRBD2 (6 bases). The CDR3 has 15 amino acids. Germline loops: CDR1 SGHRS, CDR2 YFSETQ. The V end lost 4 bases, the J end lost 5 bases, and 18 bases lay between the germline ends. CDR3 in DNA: TGCGCCAGCAGCACCTTCCGGGGCGGGGTTGAGACCCAGTACTTC. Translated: CASSTFRGGVETQYF.

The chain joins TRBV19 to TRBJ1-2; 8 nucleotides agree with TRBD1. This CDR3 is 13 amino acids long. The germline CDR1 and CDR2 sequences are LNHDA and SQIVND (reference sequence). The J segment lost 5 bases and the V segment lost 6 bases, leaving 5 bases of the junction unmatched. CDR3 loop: CASRAGTGYGYTF. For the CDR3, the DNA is TGTGCCAGTAGGGCCGGGACAGGATATGGCTACACCTTC.

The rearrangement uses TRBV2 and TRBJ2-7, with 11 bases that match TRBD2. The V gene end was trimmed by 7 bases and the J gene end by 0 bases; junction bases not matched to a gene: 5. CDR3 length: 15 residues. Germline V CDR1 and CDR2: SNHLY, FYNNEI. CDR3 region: CASNLLAGASYEQYF. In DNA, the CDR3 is TGTGCCAGCAACTTACTAGCGGGGGCCTCCTACGAGCAGTACTTC.

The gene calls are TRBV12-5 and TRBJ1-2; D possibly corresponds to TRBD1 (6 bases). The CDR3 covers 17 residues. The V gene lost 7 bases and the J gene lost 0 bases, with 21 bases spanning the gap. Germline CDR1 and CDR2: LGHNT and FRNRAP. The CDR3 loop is CASARTAQGSPNYGYTF. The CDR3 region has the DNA TGTGCTAGTGCCAGAACCGCACAGGGATCGCCTAACTATGGCTACACCTTC.

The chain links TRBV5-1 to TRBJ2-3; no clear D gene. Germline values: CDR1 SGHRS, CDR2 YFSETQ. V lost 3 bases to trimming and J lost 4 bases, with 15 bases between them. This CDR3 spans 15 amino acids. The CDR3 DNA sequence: TGCGCCAGCAGCTCTGGCCGGGTAATCCCAGATACGCAGTATTTT. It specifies CASSSGRVIPDTQYF.

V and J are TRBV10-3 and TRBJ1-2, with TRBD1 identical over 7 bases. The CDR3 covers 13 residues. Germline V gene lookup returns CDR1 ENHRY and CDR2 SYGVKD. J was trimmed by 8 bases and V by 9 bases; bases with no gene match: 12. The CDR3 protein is CAIRDSPEWGYTF. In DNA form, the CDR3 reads TGTGCCATTAGGGACAGTCCTGAATGGGGCTACACCTTC.

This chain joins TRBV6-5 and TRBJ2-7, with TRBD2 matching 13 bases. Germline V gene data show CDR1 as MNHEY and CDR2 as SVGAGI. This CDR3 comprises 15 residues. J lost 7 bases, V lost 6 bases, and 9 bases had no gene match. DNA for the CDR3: TGTGCCAGCAGCGAGACTAGCGGGGGGCCCTGGGAGCAGTACTTC. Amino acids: CASSETSGGPWEQYF.

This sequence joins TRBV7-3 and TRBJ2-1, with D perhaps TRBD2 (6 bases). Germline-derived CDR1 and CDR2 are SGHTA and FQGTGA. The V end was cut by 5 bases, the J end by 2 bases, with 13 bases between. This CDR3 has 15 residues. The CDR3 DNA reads TGTGCCAGCAGCGCCCTCGGGGGTGCCTACAATGAGCAGTTCTTC. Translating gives CASSALGGAYNEQFF.

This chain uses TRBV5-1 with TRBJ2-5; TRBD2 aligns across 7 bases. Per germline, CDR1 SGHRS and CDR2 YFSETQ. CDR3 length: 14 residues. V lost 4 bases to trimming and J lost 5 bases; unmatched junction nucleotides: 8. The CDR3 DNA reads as TGCGCCAGCAGCCTGCGGGCCGGGGGGGAGACCCAGTACTTC. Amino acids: CASSLRAGGETQYF.

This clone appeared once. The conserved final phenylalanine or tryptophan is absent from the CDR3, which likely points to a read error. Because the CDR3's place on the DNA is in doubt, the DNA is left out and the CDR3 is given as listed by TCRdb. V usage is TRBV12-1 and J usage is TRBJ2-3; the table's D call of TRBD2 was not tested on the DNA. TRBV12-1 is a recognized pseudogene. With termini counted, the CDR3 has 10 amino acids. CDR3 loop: CARYIAIGPL.

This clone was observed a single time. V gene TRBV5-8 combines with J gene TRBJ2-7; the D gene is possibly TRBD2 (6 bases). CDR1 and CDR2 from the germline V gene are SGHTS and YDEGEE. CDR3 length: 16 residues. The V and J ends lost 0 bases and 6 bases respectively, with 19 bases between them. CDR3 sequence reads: CASSLAAGGSSREQYF. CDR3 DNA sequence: TGTGCCAGCAGCTTGGCCGCTGGGGGGTCTAGCCGCGAGCAGTACTTC.

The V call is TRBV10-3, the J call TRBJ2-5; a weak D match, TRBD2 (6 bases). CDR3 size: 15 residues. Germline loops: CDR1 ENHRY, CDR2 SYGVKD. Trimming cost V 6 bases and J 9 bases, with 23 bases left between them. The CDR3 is CAISDRLGPGASQYF. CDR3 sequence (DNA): TGTGCCATCAGCGACAGACTAGGGCCCGGGGCATCCCAGTACTTC.